The rows below give T cell receptor beta chains drawn from one sample of a study of T cells in Graves' hyperthyroidism and ophthalmopathy. TCRdb processed the multiplex PCR reads anew with MiXCR; each CDR3 protein has one entry. In the table there are around 520,000 distinct CDR3 sequences, approximately 25% of which are singletons. The sequenced material came from blood. The origin of the receptors is a woman younger than 45 with Graves' ophthalmopathy. The CDR3 runs from the conserved cysteine through the conserved F or W. The order of the fields is D gene, V gene, clone size, J gene, CDR3 DNA, CDR3 protein. The D gene is left open where the match is weak. Not every row has a clone size; where given, it reads once, few, many or a size class.

TRBD2	TRBV29-1	many	TRBJ2-4	TGCAGCGTTGTAGTACTAGCGGGGGGGCTAGCCAAAAACATTCAGTACTTC	CSVVVLAGGLAKNIQYF
-	TRBV12-3/TRBV12-4	many	TRBJ2-2	TGTGCCAGCAGTCGACAGCAGAACACCGGGGAGCTGTTTTTT	CASSRQQNTGELFF
-	TRBV2	-	TRBJ1-2	TGTGCCAGCAGAGAGGACAGAAATGGCTACACCTTC	CASREDRNGYTF
TRBD1	TRBV7-2	many	TRBJ1-3	TGTGCCAGCAGCCCGACAGGGGGCTCTGGAAACACCATATATTTT	CASSPTGGSGNTIYF
TRBD2	TRBV7-8	few	TRBJ2-2	TGTGCCAGCAGCCCTCGGGAGAGCGGGGGGGACTTAGCCGGGGAGCTGTTTTTT	CASSPRESGGDLAGELFF
TRBD1	TRBV11-2	many	TRBJ1-2	TGTGCCAGCAGCTTAGGCGGGACAGGGGGCCCGGCTGGCTACACCTTC	CASSLGGTGGPAGYTF
-	TRBV4-2	-	TRBJ1-1	TGTGCCAGCAGCCAAGTGACAGGTTTCCCTGAAGCTTTCTTT	CASSQVTGFPEAFF
-	TRBV3-1	-	TRBJ1-2	TGTGCCAGCAGCCAAAATACATTTAGCTACGGCTACACCTTC	CASSQNTFSYGYTF
TRBD1	TRBV6-1	many	TRBJ1-5	TGTGCCAGCAGTGGCCGGGACAGGTTTAATCAGCCCCAGCATTTT	CASSGRDRFNQPQHF
-	TRBV7-8	few	TRBJ1-2	TGTGCCAGCAGCCTGGGACAAGGAAATTCAAGAGGCTACACCTTC	CASSLGQGNSRGYTF
TRBD1	TRBV19	-	TRBJ2-6	TGTGCCAGTAGTCCACGGACAGGGGCCGGGGCCAACGTCCTGACTTTC	CASSPRTGAGANVLTF
-	TRBV28	-	TRBJ1-1	TGTGCCAGCAGTTTCAGGAGTGAAGCTTTCTTT	CASSFRSEAFF
-	TRBV28	-	TRBJ2-7	TGTGCCAGCAATGGAGGTTACGAGCAGTACTTC	CASNGGYEQYF
-	TRBV7-8	many	TRBJ2-2	TGTGCCAGCCCCCCTCAGGGCCGCACGACCGGGGAGCTGTTTTTT	CASPPQGRTTGELFF
-	TRBV4-1	many	TRBJ1-2	TGCGCCAGCAGAACTCCGGGACACAGTAACTATGGCTACACCTTC	CASRTPGHSNYGYTF
-	TRBV28	once	TRBJ1-5	TGTGCCAGCACCCCGGCGGGGTTGGGCAATCAGCCCCAGCATTTT	CASTPAGLGNQPQHF
TRBD2	TRBV7-9	many	TRBJ2-5	TGTGCCAGCAAGCCTAGCGGGGGGGAGACCCAGTACTTC	CASKPSGGETQYF
TRBD2	TRBV20-1	many	TRBJ2-7	TGCAGTGCTGAGACAACTAGCGGGGAACGCGAGCAGTACTTC	CSAETTSGEREQYF
-	TRBV6-2/TRBV6-3	-	TRBJ1-2	TGTGCCAGCACCTCCTATGGGGCAGGGAACTATGGCTACACCTTC	CASTSYGAGNYGYTF
-	TRBV6-2/TRBV6-3	many	TRBJ1-2	TGTGCCAGCAGCTACCCCACAGGGACTAACTATGGCTACACCTTC	CASSYPTGTNYGYTF
TRBD2	TRBV6-1	many	TRBJ2-7	TGCGCCAGCAGCCGCGGGACTAGCGGTTCCTACGAGCAGTACTTC	CASSRGTSGSYEQYF